This T cell receptor beta chain was recovered during a study of molecular identifiers for immune sequencing clone quantification. As for the study in general: Replicate experiments divided RNA from roughly 20,000 or 100,000 naive CD8 cells into five parts and sequenced four.

Germline loops: CDR1 SGHRS, CDR2 YFSETQ. The CDR3 is 13 amino acids. The V and J ends lost 2 bases and 4 bases respectively, with 10 bases between them. In TCRdb, the PCR reads were re-called with MiXCR into one record per CDR3 protein. The profile shows 400,000 to 600,000 distinct CDR3 sequences, about a quarter of them singletons. This clonotype was picked up many times. The sequence came from a human donor in good health. Some libraries in this study had Jurkat cell RNA spiked in. V is TRBV5-1 and J is TRBJ2-7; no clear D gene. Input material: naive CD8+ T cells from blood, with Jurkat cell RNA spiked in. Specified subset: FACS-sorted CD8+CD4-CCR7+CD45RA+ naive T cells. The CDR3 protein is CASSFKADYEQYF. For the CDR3, the DNA is TGCGCCAGCAGCTTTAAGGCGGATTACGAGCAGTACTTC. The variable domain in full, completed from reference TRBV5-1 and TRBJ2-7, reads KAGVTQTPRYLIKTRGQQVTLSCSPISGHRSVSWYQQTPGQGLQFLFEYFSETQRNKGNFPGRFSGRQFSNSRSEMNVSTLELGDSALYLCASSFKADYEQYFGPGTRLTVT.